Below, one T cell receptor beta chain is given with its context. This sample is part of a study of blood T cell repertoires in COVID-19. Generated by immunoSEQ multiplex PCR, the TCRdb table keeps only in-frame clones and is missing some. The sample has some 200,000 clones; roughly 91% are singletons. The CDR3 loop spans 14 amino acids. CDR1 is SQVTM, CDR2 ANQGSEA, per germline. Trimming took off 8 bases at V and 1 base at J, with 17 bases between the two ends. The clonotype originates from a man younger than 45 in a cohort exposed to, infected with or recovered from COVID-19 (not recorded which). V is TRBV29-1 and J is TRBJ1-1; weak D call: TRBD1 (6 bases). Specimen: PBMCs or T cells enriched from blood (not recorded which). The CDR3, as DNA: TGCAGCCCCCGGGGGGCAGGGCCGAACACTGAAGCTTTCTTT. Translation gives CSPRGAGPNTEAFF.